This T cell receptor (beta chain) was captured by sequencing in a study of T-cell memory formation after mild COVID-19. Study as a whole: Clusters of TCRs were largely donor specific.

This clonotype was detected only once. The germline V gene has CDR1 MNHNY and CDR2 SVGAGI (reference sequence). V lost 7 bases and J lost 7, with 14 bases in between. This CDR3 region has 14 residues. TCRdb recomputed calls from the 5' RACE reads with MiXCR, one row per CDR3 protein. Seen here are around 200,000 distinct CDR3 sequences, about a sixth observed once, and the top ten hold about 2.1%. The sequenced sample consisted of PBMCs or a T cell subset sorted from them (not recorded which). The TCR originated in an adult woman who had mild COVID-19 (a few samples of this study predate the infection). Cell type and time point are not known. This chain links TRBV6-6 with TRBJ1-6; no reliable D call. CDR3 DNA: TGTGCCAGCACCGTGGGGAGGGTCAATTCACCCCTCCACTTT. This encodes CASTVGRVNSPLHF.